One T cell receptor (beta chain) is described in this entry. Its antigen is not known. These data come from a study of T cell responses to AZD1222 COVID-19 vaccine. Assay used: immunoSEQ multiplex PCR; TCRdb lists only in-frame clones, some missing. The table lists more than 130,000 clones, approximately 90% of them singletons, with 3.4% in the top ten. General study points: Most donors were white British and more were female, and clonal diversity was possibly underestimated.

The sequences come from peripheral blood, collected on day 0 of AZD1222 vaccination. The receptor was isolated from an adult in good health.

The CDR3 region is CAWGDRGYTF. The CDR3 DNA reads TGTGCCTGGGGGGACAGGGGCTACACCTTC. V gene TRBV30 combines with J gene TRBJ1-2, with TRBD1 matching over 8 bases. J gave up 8 bases and V 5 bases, and 1 base lay outside the gene matches. The CDR3 extends over 10 amino acids. CDR1 GTSNPN and CDR2 SVGIG come from the germline V gene (reference sequence).